A selection of T cell receptor beta chains follows, all from one sample in a study of blood T cell repertoires in COVID-19. Clones were read by immunoSEQ multiplex PCR, and TCRdb kept only the in-frame ones, dropping some. Of a few hundred thousand clones detected, 70% to 90% appear once; the ten largest clones hold around 3%. Source material: peripheral blood. The receptors here all came from a woman aged 30 to 39 with COVID-19, enrolled during active disease. CDR3s include the opening cysteine and the closing phenylalanine or tryptophan. A D gene is named only where the DNA matches it firmly. Size is stated for part of the rows, as once, few or many counts, or as a class when the clone is expanded.

cdr3_aa cdr3_nt j_call v_call d_call clone_size
CASSPRGLAGGNEQFF TGCGCCAGCAGCCCCCGGGGGCTAGCGGGAGGCAATGAGCAGTTCTTC TRBJ2-1 TRBV4-3 TRBD2 -
CASSQEGAGNNSPLHF TGTGCCAGCAGCCAAGAGGGGGCAGGGAATAATTCACCCCTCCACTTT TRBJ1-6 TRBV3-1/TRBV3-2 - -
CASSPGLAGVFDTQYF TGTGCCAGCAGCCCGGGACTAGCGGGAGTATTCGATACGCAGTATTTT TRBJ2-3 TRBV3-1/TRBV3-2 TRBD2 once
CASSSIRLAGGSETQYF TGTGCCAGCAGCTCCATTAGACTAGCGGGGGGCTCAGAGACCCAGTACTTC TRBJ2-5 TRBV7-2 TRBD2 -
CASSQEPRGTDTQYF TGCGCCAGCAGCCAAGAACCCAGGGGCACAGATACGCAGTATTTT TRBJ2-3 TRBV4-3 - -
CASSRPGTANSPLHF TGTGCCAGCAGCCGTCCCGGGACTGCGAATTCACCCCTCCACTTT TRBJ1-6 TRBV11-2 - -
CATSEGSYGYTF TGTGCCACCTCGGAGGGGAGCTATGGCTACACCTTC TRBJ1-2 TRBV24-1 - -
CASSLDRGRHSPLHF TGTGCCAGCAGCTTAGACAGGGGTCGACATTCACCCCTCCACTTT TRBJ1-6 TRBV7-8 TRBD1 -
CASSLGTSGITDTQYF TGCGCCAGCAGCTTGGGGACTAGCGGGATCACAGATACGCAGTATTTT TRBJ2-3 TRBV5-1 TRBD2 -
CASTGSGTGPNTEAFF TGTGCCAGCACCGGGTCCGGGACAGGGCCGAACACTGAAGCTTTCTTT TRBJ1-1 TRBV5-5 TRBD1 once
CASLSSRETGELFF TGTGCCAGCCTCAGCTCTCGGGAGACCGGGGAGCTGTTTTTT TRBJ2-2 TRBV18 - -
CASRPTGLPTGELFF TGTGCCAGCCGGCCAACAGGACTACCCACCGGGGAGCTGTTTTTT TRBJ2-2 TRBV6-5 - -
CASRELLAGGYEQYF TGTGCCAGCAGGGAACTACTAGCGGGAGGTTACGAGCAGTACTTC TRBJ2-7 TRBV2 TRBD2 -
CSVDFTTRRFEAFF TGCAGCGTTGATTTCACCACCCGCAGGTTTGAAGCTTTCTTT TRBJ1-1 TRBV29-1 - few
CASSQGDGRLYNEQFF TGCGCCAGCAGCCAAGGGGACGGGAGGCTCTACAATGAGCAGTTCTTC TRBJ2-1 TRBV4-3 TRBD2 -
CASSPSGQGEKLFF TGTGCCAGCAGCCCTTCGGGACAAGGTGAAAAACTGTTTTTT TRBJ1-4 TRBV3-1/TRBV3-2 - -
CASSPGLAGAEQYF TGTGCCAGCAGCCCAGGGCTAGCGGGAGCCGAGCAGTACTTC TRBJ2-7 TRBV5-4 TRBD2 -
CASSLGASGGEETQYF TGTGCCAGCAGCTTAGGGGCTAGCGGGGGCGAAGAGACCCAGTACTTC TRBJ2-5 TRBV11-3 TRBD2 -
CASSQGGDTEAFF TGTGCCAGCAGTCAGGGAGGCGACACTGAAGCTTTCTTT TRBJ1-1 TRBV6-5 - -
CAISESKGHLVQYF TGTGCCATCAGTGAGTCAAAGGGGCACTTGGTGCAGTACTTC TRBJ2-7 TRBV10-3 - -